These 10 T cell receptor beta chains originate from one sample sequenced in a study of PD-L1 blockade in urothelial cancer. Here immunoSEQ multiplex PCR was the method, and the copy in TCRdb shows in-frame clones only, minus some. The data show more than 95,000 clones, around nine tenths seen once. The time point: peripheral blood 6 weeks after treatment start. Sample: PBMCs, taken around atezolizumab (anti-PD-L1) treatment. The receptor source for this set is a man in his sixties with urothelial cancer.

The chain couples TRBV5-1 to TRBJ2-7; 8 bases match TRBD1. Germline CDR1 is SGHRS and CDR2 is YFSETQ. The CDR3 has 14 amino acids. Trimming removed 3 bases from V and 2 bases from J; junction bases left unmatched: 4. CDR3 DNA: TGCGCCAGCAGCTCATGGGACAGGACCTACGAGCAGTACTTC. Translating it yields CASSSWDRTYEQYF.

The CDR3 is CASSLGPGGDTQYF. The CDR3 nucleotides read TGTGCCAGCAGCTTAGGTCCTGGGGGGGATACGCAGTATTTT. J is TRBJ2-3 and V is TRBV7-6; tentative D call: TRBD2 (6 bases). The germline gives CDR1 SGHVS, CDR2 FNYEAQ. This CDR3 region has 14 residues. Deletions cut 1 base from V and 6 bases from J, with 11 bases between.

The rearrangement links TRBV28 to TRBJ1-5; D is perhaps TRBD1 (6 bases). CDR3 size: 11 residues. The germline V and J ends were trimmed by 3 bases and 9 bases, with 6 bases remaining between them. Germline-derived CDR1 and CDR2 are MDHEN and SYDVKM. CDR3 DNA: TGTGCCAGCAGTTTGGGGGCGCCCCAGCATTTT. Amino acid sequence: CASSLGAPQHF.

The chain recombines TRBV9 with TRBJ2-5; weak D call: TRBD1 (6 bases). The CDR3 covers 17 residues. Germline-derived CDR1 and CDR2 are SGDLS and YYNGEE. The V end lost 3 bases, the J end lost 5 bases, and 23 bases lay between the germline ends. CDR3 nucleotides: TGTGCCAGCAGCGCAGGGACACCTCAGACGGGCCGGGAGACCCAGTACTTC. It codes for CASSAGTPQTGRETQYF.

V and J are TRBV6-1 and TRBJ2-2; 7 bases match TRBD1. Germline values: CDR1 MNHNS, CDR2 SASEGT. CDR3 length: 16 amino acids. Unmatched junction bases numbered 7, after V lost 2 bases and J lost 4 bases. The CDR3 spells CASSEQTGTGTGELFF. The CDR3 region has the DNA TGTGCCAGCAGTGAACAGACAGGGACCGGCACCGGGGAGCTGTTTTTT.

The chain carries TRBV5-1 and TRBJ2-5; 7 bases line up with TRBD2. Trimming removed 3 bases from V and 4 bases from J; junction bases left unmatched: 9. Germline V CDR1 and CDR2: SGHRS, YFSETQ. The CDR3 consists of 15 residues. The DNA for the CDR3 is TGCGCCAGCAGCTCCTGGGAGGGGCGAGGAGAGACCCAGTACTTC. Encoded protein: CASSSWEGRGETQYF.

The rearrangement joins TRBV9 to TRBJ1-6; no clear D gene. V was pared by 0 bases and J by 10 bases, with 8 bases between. Germline CDR1 reads SGDLS; CDR2 reads YYNGEE. The CDR3 totals 13 residues. Written as DNA, the CDR3 is TGTGCCAGCAGCGTAGCTCAGGCGTCACCCCTCCACTTT. It specifies CASSVAQASPLHF. Variable domain in full (rest from reference TRBV9 and TRBJ1-6): DSGVTQTPKHLITATGQRVTLRCSPRSGDLSVYWYQQSLDQGLQFLIQYYNGEERAKGNILERFSAQQFPDLHSELNLSSLELGDSALYFCASSVAQASPLHFGNGTRLTVT.

This clone was found once. This CDR3 is CASSEAGAGEGTNEKLFF. CDR3 coding DNA: TGTGCCAGCAGTGAAGCGGGGGCAGGGGAGGGAACTAATGAAAAACTGTTTTTT. The gene calls are TRBV2 and TRBJ1-4; a possible D gene is TRBD1 (6 bases). The germline gives CDR1 SNHLY, CDR2 FYNNEI. The V and J ends lost 0 bases and 1 base respectively, with 15 bases between them. The CDR3 is 18 residues long.

The chain couples TRBV19 to TRBJ2-2; D is ambiguous. The CDR3 is 15 residues long. The V gene lost 10 bases and the J gene lost 0 bases, with 15 bases spanning the gap. Germline V CDR1 and CDR2: LNHDA, SQIVND (reference sequence). The chain's CDR3 is CATLPASSNTGELFF. The CDR3, as DNA: TGTGCCACCCTCCCGGCTAGTTCGAACACCGGGGAGCTGTTTTTT.

The chain is built from TRBV18 and TRBJ2-3; a weak D match, TRBD2 (5 bases). Trimming removed 3 bases at V and 6 bases at J, with 13 bases between. This CDR3 is 14 amino acids long. From germline, CDR1 is KGHSH and CDR2 LQKENI. The CDR3 region has the DNA TGTGCCAGCTCACCCCCGAGGGTGGTGGATACGCAGTATTTT. Translation: CASSPPRVVDTQYF.